Listed below are T cell receptor beta chains from one sample, sequenced in a study of blood T cell repertoires in COVID-19. Some clones are missing from TCRdb's copy, which holds only in-frame ones; the method was immunoSEQ multiplex PCR. The sample lists around 170,000 clones, less than 90% occurring once. Specimen: peripheral blood. Receptors were obtained from a woman aged 40 to 50 with acute or convalescent COVID-19. The CDR3 runs from the conserved cysteine through the conserved F or W. Expanded clones get a size class; other rows say once, few or many, or leave the size out.

size	V	CDR3
NA	TRBV27	CATRPWGRTGELFF
NA	TRBV30	CAWSAGGSNQPQHF
NA	TRBV5-1	CASRASAEAGELFF
NA	TRBV7-2	CASSLKSGLAGYEQFF
few	TRBV7-9	CASSLGGSLYEQYF
NA	TRBV5-1	CASSLSGLTPLSGANVLTF
once	TRBV19	CASSSRVNQPQHF
NA	TRBV5-1	CASSLFGTGNSPLHF
once	TRBV4-1	CASSRARTSGVQDTQYF
NA	TRBV5-1	CASSLAVDRVNSPLHF
once	TRBV7-2	CASSFSGDTYEQYF
NA	TRBV7-9	CASSLPYAGKTQYF
NA	TRBV11-3	CASSFGEENEQFF
NA	TRBV4-2	CASSYPQDREQYF
NA	TRBV2	CASSRQGSSPLHF
NA	TRBV29-1	CSVGDRANYGYTF
NA	TRBV29-1	CSAGTGVSDTQYF
few	TRBV28	CASSSPAGGLSYEQYF
NA	TRBV6-6	CASSSPDNSGPQHF
once	TRBV28	CASRPGQRNQPQHF
NA	TRBV2	CASSEVRGTGELFF
NA	TRBV7-2	CASSFRAGGGNEQFF
NA	TRBV7-9	CASSSRLRSGELFF
NA	TRBV7-2	CASSSSGVVRRTDTQYF
NA	TRBV19	CASGTSGRIPSYEQYF
NA	TRBV6-5	CASSYSGVGGYTF
NA	TRBV2	CASGSAGGTNGELFF
NA	TRBV7-9	CASSPGQGRGYTF
once	TRBV13	CASSLGGQPQHF
NA	TRBV11-3	CASSGTSGMKHF
NA	TRBV28	CASSSRLQLYEQYF
once	TRBV28	CASSLMAGRTQYF
NA	TRBV5-1	CASSFQGDLNIQYF
NA	TRBV28	CASSSSDIYGYTF
once	TRBV5-1	CASSLEVYRGYNEQFF
NA	TRBV24-1	CATSDSAGGRGEQYF
NA	TRBV27	CASSLRVTYEQYF
NA	TRBV4-1	CASSQDGVAGGYNEQFF
NA	TRBV11-2	CASSLGVSSGMGLKNIQYF
NA	TRBV5-1	CASTSGDSGANVLTF
NA	TRBV24-1	CATSDFSGRDGEQFF
NA	TRBV4-1	CASSQDGVGGFQETQYF
NA	TRBV14	CASSQVRNTGELFF
NA	TRBV13	CASSSGGAGELFF
NA	TRBV9	CASSVRATGATEAFF
NA	TRBV28	CASSSVESYEQYF
NA	TRBV27	CASAMRDIYEQYF
NA	TRBV3-1/TRBV3-2	CASSPTSSVEQFF
NA	TRBV5-1	CASSLAEGVGTEAFF
few	TRBV19	CASSSATGEAQPQHF
NA	TRBV19	CASRGGPEVGELFF
NA	TRBV19	CASMSGSRQYF
NA	TRBV30	CAWSVWGGSEQYF